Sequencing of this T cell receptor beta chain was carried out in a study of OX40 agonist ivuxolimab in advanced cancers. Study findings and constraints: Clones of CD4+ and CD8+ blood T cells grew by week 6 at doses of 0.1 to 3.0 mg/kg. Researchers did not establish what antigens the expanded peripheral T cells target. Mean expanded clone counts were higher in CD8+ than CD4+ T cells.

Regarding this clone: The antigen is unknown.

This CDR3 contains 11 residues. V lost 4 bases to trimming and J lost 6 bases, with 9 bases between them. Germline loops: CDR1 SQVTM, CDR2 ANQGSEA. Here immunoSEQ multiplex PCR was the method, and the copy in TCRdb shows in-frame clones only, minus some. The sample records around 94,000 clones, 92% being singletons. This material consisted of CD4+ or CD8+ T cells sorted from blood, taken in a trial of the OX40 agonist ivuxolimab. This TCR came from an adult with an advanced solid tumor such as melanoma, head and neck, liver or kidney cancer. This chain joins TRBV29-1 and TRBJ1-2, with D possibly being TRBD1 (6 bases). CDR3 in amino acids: CSVAGGDGYTF. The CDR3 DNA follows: TGCAGCGTTGCTGGGGGCGATGGCTACACCTTC.